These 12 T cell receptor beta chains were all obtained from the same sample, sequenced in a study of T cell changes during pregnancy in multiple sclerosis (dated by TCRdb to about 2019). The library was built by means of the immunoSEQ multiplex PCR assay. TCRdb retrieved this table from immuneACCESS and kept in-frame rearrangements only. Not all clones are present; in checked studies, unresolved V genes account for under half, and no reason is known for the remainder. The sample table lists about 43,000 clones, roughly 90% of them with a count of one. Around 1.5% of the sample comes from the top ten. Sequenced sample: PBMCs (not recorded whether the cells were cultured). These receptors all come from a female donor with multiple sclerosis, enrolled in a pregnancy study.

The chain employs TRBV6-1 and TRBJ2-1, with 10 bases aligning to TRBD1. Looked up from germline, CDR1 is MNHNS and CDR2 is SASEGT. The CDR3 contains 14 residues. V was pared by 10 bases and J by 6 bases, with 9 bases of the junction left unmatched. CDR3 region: CATIDRGPINEQFF. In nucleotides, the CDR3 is TGTGCCACCATAGACAGGGGGCCCATCAATGAGCAGTTCTTC.

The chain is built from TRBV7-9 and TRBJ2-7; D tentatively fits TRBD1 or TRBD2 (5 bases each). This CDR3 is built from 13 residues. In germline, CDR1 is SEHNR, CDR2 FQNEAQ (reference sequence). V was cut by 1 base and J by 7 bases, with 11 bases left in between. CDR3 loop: CASSLGGYGEQYF. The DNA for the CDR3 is TGTGCCAGCAGCTTAGGGGGGTATGGGGAGCAGTACTTC.

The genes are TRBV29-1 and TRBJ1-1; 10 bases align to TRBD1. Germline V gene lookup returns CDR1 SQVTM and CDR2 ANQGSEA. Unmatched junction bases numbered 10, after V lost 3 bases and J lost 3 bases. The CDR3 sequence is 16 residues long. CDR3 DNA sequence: TGCAGCGTTGACCCAAGACAGGGGGCGCCGGACACTGAAGCTTTCTTT. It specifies CSVDPRQGAPDTEAFF. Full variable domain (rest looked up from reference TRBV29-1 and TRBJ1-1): SAVISQKPSRDICQRGTSLTIQCQVDSQVTMMFWYRQQPGQSLTLIATANQGSEATYESGFVIDKFPISRPNLTFSTLTVSNMSPEDSSIYLCSVDPRQGAPDTEAFFGQGTRLTVV.

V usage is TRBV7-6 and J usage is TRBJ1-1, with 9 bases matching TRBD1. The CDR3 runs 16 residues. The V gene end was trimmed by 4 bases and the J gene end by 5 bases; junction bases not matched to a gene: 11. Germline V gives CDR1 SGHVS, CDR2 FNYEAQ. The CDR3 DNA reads TGTGCCAGCAGCTCACTATCGCCGGGACAGGGAACTGAAGCTTTCTTT. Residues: CASSSLSPGQGTEAFF.

The CDR3 is CASSDLRGPYGYTF. Written as DNA, the CDR3 is TGTGCCAGCAGCGACCTTAGGGGCCCCTATGGCTACACCTTC. The chain couples TRBV9 to TRBJ1-2, with a possible D match to TRBD1 (5 bases). With 3 bases removed from V and 4 bases from J, the gap between germline ends came to 13 bases. CDR1 is SGDLS and CDR2 is YYNGEE in the germline V gene. The CDR3 has 14 amino acids.

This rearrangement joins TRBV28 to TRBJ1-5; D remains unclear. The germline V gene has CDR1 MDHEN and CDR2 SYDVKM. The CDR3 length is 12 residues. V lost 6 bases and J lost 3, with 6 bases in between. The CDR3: CASRGSNQPQHF. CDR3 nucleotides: TGTGCCAGCAGGGGTTCCAATCAGCCCCAGCATTTT. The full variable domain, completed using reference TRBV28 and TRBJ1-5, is DVKVTQSSRYLVKRTGEKVFLECVQDMDHENMFWYRQDPGLGLRLIYFSYDVKMKEKGDIPEGYSVSREKKERFSLILESASTNQTSMYLCASRGSNQPQHFGDGTRLSIL.

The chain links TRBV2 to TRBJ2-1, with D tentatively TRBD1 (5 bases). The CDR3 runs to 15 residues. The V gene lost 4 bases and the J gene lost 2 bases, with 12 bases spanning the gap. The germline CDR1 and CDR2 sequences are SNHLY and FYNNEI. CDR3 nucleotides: TGTGCCAGCAGTGGGGGCGGAGCAACCTACAATGAGCAGTTCTTC. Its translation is CASSGGGATYNEQFF.

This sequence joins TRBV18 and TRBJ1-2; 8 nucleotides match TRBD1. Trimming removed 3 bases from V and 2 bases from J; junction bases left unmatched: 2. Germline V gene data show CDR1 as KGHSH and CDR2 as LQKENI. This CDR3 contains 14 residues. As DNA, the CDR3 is TGTGCCAGCTCACCGACAGGGGACAACTATGGCTACACCTTC. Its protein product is CASSPTGDNYGYTF.

This CDR3 is CASSLHRWGVNYGYTF. The CDR3 nucleotides are TGTGCCAGCAGCTTACATAGGTGGGGGGTTAACTATGGCTACACCTTC. J is TRBJ1-2 and V is TRBV7-8; TRBD1 is a possible D gene (5 bases). Per germline, CDR1 SGHVS and CDR2 FQNEAQ. Trimming stripped 2 bases from V and 1 base from J, with 14 bases between. The CDR3 sequence is 16 residues long.

The CDR3 sequence is CASSSDTGTGYEKLFF. In nucleotides, the CDR3 is TGTGCCAGCAGCTCTGATACCGGGACAGGGTACGAAAAACTGTTTTTT. The chain couples TRBV5-6 to TRBJ1-4, with 9 bases lining up with TRBD1. There are 16 residues in the CDR3. CDR1 is SGHDT, CDR2 YYEEEE, per germline. The V segment lost 3 bases and the J segment 8 bases; nucleotides outside the gene matches: 11.

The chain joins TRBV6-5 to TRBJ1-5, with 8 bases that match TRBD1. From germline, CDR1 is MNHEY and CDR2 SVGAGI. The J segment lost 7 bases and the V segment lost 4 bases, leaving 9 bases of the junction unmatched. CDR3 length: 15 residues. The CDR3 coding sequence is TGTGCCAGCAGTTCGACAGGGGACCTAGGACAGCCCCAGCATTTT. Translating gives CASSSTGDLGQPQHF.

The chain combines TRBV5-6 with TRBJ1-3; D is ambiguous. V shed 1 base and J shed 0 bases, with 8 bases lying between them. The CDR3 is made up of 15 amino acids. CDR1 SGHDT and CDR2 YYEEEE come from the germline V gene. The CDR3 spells CASSLYASSGNTIYF. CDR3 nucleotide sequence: TGTGCCAGCAGCTTGTACGCGAGCTCTGGAAACACCATATATTTT.